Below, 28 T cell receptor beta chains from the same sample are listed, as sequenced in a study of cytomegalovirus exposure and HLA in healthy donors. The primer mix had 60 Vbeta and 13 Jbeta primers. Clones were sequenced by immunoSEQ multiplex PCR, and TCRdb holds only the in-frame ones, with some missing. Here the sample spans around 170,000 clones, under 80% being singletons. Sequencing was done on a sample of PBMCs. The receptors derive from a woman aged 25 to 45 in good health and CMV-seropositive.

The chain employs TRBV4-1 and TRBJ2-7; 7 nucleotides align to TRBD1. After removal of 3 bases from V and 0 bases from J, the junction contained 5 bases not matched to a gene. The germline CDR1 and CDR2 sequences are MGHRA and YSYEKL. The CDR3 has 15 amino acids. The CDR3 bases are TGCGCCAGCAGCCAGGACAGGTCAAGCTCCTACGAGCAGTACTTC. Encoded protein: CASSQDRSSSYEQYF.

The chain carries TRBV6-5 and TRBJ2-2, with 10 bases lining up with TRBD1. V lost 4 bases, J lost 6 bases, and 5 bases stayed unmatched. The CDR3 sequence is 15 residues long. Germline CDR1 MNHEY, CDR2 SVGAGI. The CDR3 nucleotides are TGTGCCAGCAGTTCGACAGGGGGCCGGTCCGGGGAGCTGTTTTTT. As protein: CASSSTGGRSGELFF.

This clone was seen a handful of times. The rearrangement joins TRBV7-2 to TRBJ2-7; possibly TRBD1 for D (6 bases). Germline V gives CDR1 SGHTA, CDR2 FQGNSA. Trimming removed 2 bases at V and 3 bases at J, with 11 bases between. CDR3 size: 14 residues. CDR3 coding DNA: TGTGCCAGCAGCTTAACGGGACACGGCTACGAGCAGTACTTC. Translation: CASSLTGHGYEQYF. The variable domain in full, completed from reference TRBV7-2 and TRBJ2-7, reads GAGVSQSPSNKVTEKGKDVELRCDPISGHTALYWYRQSLGQGLEFLIYFQGNSAPDKSGLPSDRFSAERTGGSVSTLTIQRTQQEDSAVYLCASSLTGHGYEQYFGPGTRLTVT.

As DNA, the CDR3 is TGTGCCAGCAGCGTAGACCCGAGGCCGACCCGTAGAAACACCATATATTTT. Its translation is CASSVDPRPTRRNTIYF. The genes are TRBV9 and TRBJ1-3, with D unresolved. The CDR3 is 17 residues long. The V and J ends lost 0 bases and 5 bases respectively, with 18 bases between them. The germline V gene encodes CDR1 SGDLS and CDR2 YYNGEE.

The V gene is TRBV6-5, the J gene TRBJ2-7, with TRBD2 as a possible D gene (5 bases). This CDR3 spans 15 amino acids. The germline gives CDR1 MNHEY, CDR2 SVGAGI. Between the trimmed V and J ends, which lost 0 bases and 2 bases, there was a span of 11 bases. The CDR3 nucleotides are TGTGCCAGCAGTTACTCCCGGGGTGCCCCCTACGAGCAGTACTTC. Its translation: CASSYSRGAPYEQYF.

CDR3: CASEGGTTDTQYF. The DNA for the CDR3 is TGTGCCAGCGAAGGAGGGACCACAGATACGCAGTATTTT. The chain combines TRBV6-5 with TRBJ2-3, with D possibly TRBD2 on 6 matching bases. V gave up 8 bases and J gave up 2 bases, with 11 bases separating them. CDR3 length equals 13 residues. The germline V gene has CDR1 MNHEY and CDR2 SVGAGI.

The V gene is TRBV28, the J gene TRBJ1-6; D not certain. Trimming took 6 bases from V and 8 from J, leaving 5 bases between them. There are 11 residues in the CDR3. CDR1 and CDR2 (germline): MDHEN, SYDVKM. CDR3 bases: TGTGCCAGCAGCGGGGATTCACCCCTCCACTTT. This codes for CASSGDSPLHF. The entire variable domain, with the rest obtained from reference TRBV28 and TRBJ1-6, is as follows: DVKVTQSSRYLVKRTGEKVFLECVQDMDHENMFWYRQDPGLGLRLIYFSYDVKMKEKGDIPEGYSVSREKKERFSLILESASTNQTSMYLCASSGDSPLHFGNGTRLTVT.

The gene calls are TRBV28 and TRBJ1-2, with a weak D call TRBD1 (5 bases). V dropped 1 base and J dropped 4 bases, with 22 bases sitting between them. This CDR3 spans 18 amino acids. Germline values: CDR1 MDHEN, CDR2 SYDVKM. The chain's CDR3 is CASSLYHRSGKDGYGYTF. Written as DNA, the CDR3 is TGTGCCAGCAGTTTATATCATAGGTCAGGGAAAGACGGCTATGGCTACACCTTC.

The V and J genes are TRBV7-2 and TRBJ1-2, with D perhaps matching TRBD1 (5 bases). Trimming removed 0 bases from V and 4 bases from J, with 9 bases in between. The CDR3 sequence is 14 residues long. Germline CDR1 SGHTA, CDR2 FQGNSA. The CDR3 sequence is CASSLAGRVYGYTF. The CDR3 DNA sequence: TGTGCCAGCAGCTTAGCGGGCAGGGTCTATGGCTACACCTTC. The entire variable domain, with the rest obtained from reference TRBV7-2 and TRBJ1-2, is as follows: GAGVSQSPSNKVTEKGKDVELRCDPISGHTALYWYRQSLGQGLEFLIYFQGNSAPDKSGLPSDRFSAERTGGSVSTLTIQRTQQEDSAVYLCASSLAGRVYGYTFGSGTRLTVV.

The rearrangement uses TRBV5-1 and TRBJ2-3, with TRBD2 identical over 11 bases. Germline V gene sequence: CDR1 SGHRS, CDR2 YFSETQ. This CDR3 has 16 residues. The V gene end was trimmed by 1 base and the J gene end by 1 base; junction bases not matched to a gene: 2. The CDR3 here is CASSLTSGGRTDTQYF. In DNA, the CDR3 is TGCGCCAGCAGCTTGACTAGCGGGGGCCGCACAGATACGCAGTATTTT. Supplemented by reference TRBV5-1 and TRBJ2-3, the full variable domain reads KAGVTQTPRYLIKTRGQQVTLSCSPISGHRSVSWYQQTPGQGLQFLFEYFSETQRNKGNFPGRFSGRQFSNSRSEMNVSTLELGDSALYLCASSLTSGGRTDTQYFGPGTRLTVL.

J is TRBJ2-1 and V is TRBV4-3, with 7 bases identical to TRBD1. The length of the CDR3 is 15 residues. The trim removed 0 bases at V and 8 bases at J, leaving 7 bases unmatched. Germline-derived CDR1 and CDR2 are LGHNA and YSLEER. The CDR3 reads CASSQDQRGLDEQFF. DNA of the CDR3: TGCGCCAGCAGCCAAGATCAAAGGGGGCTAGATGAGCAGTTCTTC.

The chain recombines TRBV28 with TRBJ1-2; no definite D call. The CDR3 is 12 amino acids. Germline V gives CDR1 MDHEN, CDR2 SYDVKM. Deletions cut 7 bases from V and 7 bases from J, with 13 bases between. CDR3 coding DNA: TGTGCCAGCAAAGACTTACTTATTGGCTACACCTTC. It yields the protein CASKDLLIGYTF.

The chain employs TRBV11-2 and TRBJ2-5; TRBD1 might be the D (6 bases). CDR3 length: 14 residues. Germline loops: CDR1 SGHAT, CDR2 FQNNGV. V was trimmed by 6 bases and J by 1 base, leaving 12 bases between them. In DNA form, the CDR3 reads TGTGCCAGCAGTCCGGACAGCCCCCAAGAGACCCAGTACTTC. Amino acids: CASSPDSPQETQYF.

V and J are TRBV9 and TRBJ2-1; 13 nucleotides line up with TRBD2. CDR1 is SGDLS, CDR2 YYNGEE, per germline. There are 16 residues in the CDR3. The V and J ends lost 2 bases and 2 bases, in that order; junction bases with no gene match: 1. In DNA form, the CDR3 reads TGTGCCAGCAGCGTGACTAGCGGGGGGACCTACAATGAGCAGTTCTTC. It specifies CASSVTSGGTYNEQFF.

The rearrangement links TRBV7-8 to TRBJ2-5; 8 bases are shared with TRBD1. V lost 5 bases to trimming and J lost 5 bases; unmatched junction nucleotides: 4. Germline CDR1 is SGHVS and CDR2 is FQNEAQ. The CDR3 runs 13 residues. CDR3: CASSAGQAETQYF. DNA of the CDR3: TGTGCCAGCAGCGCGGGACAGGCCGAGACCCAGTACTTC.

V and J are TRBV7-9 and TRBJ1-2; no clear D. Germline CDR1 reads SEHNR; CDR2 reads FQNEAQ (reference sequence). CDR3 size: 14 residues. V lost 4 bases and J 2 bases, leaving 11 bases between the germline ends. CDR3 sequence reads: CASSSMHHNYGYTF. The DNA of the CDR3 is TGTGCCAGCAGCTCTATGCACCACAACTATGGCTACACCTTC.

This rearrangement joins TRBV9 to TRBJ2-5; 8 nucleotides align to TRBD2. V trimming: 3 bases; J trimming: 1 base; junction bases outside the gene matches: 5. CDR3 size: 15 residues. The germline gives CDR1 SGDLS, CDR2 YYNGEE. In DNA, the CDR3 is TGTGCCAGCAGCGCCTCTAGCGGGCCCCAAGAGACCCAGTACTTC. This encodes CASSASSGPQETQYF.

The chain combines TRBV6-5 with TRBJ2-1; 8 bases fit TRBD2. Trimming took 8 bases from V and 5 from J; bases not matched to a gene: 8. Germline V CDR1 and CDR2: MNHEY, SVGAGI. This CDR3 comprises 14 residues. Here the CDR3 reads CASHSRGGNNEQFF. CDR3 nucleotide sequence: TGTGCCAGCCACAGCCGGGGGGGGAACAATGAGCAGTTCTTC.

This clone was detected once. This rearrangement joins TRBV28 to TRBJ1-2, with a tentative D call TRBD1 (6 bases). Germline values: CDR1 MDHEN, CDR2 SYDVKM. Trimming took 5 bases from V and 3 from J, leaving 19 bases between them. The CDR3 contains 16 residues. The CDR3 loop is CASSPMGSRGDYGYTF. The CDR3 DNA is TGTGCCAGCAGTCCGATGGGGAGCAGGGGTGACTATGGCTACACCTTC.

Written as DNA, the CDR3 is TGTGCCAGCAGTTACTTTCCGGGACAGGGGGAAAAGGGCTACACCTTC. This codes for CASSYFPGQGEKGYTF. This sequence joins TRBV6-6 and TRBJ1-2, with TRBD1 matching over 11 bases. In germline, CDR1 is MNHNY, CDR2 SVGAGI (reference sequence). The CDR3 runs 16 residues. Trimming at V came to 1 base and at J to 8 bases, leaving 9 bases not matched to a gene.

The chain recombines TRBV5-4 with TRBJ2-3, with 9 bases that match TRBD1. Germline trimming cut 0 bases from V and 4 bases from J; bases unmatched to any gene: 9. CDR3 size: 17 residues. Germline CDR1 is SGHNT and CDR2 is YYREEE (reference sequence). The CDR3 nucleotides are TGTGCCAGCAGCTTGGTCCCGACAGGGGGGGTTGCAGATACGCAGTATTTT. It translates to CASSLVPTGGVADTQYF.

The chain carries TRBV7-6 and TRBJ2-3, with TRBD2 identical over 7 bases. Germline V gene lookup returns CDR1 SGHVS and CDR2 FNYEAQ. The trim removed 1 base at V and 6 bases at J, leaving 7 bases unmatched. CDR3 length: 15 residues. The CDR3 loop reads CASSLEGLVSDTQYF. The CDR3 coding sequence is TGTGCCAGCAGCTTAGAAGGACTAGTCTCGGATACGCAGTATTTT.

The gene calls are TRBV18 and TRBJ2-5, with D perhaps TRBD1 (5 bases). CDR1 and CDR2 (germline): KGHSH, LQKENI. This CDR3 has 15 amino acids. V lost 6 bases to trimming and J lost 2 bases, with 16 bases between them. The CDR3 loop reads CASSLRKQVQETQYF. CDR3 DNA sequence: TGTGCCAGCTCCCTTCGGAAACAGGTACAAGAGACCCAGTACTTC. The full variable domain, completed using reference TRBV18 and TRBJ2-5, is NAGVMQNPRHLVRRRGQEARLRCSPMKGHSHVYWYRQLPEEGLKFMVYLQKENIIDESGMPKERFSAEFPKEGPSILRIQQVVRGDSAAYFCASSLRKQVQETQYFGPGTRLLVL.

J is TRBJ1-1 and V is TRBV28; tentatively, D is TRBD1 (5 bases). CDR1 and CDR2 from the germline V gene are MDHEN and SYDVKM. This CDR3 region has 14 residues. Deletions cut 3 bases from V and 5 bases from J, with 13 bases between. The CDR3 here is CASSFLGEGTEAFF. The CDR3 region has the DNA TGTGCCAGCAGTTTTTTAGGGGAAGGAACTGAAGCTTTCTTT. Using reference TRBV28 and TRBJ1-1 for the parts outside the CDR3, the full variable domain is DVKVTQSSRYLVKRTGEKVFLECVQDMDHENMFWYRQDPGLGLRLIYFSYDVKMKEKGDIPEGYSVSREKKERFSLILESASTNQTSMYLCASSFLGEGTEAFFGQGTRLTVV.

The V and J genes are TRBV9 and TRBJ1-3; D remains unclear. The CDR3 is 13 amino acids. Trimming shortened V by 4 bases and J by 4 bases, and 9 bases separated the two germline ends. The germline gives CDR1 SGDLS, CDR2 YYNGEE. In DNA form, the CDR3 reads TGTGCCAGCAGCCGTGGGCAGGGAAACACCATATATTTT. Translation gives CASSRGQGNTIYF.

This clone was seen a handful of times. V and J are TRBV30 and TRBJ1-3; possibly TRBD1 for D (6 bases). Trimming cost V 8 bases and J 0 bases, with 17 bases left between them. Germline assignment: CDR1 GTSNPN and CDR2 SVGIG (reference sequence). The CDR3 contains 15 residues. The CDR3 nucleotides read TGTGCCGCGGAGGGGGGGACCCTCTCTGGAAACACCATATATTTT. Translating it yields CAAEGGTLSGNTIYF.

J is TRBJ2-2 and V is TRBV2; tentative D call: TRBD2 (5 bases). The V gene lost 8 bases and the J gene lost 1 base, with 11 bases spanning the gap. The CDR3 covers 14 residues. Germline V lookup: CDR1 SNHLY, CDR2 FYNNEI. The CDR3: CASGSLLNTGELFF. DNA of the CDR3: TGTGCCAGCGGGAGTCTGCTGAACACCGGGGAGCTGTTTTTT.

CDR3 residues: CASSLGGTGGFPGELFF. CDR3 DNA sequence: TGTGCCAGTAGCCTAGGAGGGACAGGGGGTTTCCCCGGGGAGCTGTTTTTT. V and J are TRBV19 and TRBJ2-2; 11 nucleotides agree with TRBD1. V was pared by 6 bases and J by 6 bases, with 12 bases of the junction left unmatched. The CDR3 consists of 17 residues. Germline-derived CDR1 and CDR2 are LNHDA and SQIVND (reference sequence).